This T cell receptor (beta chain) was recorded in a study of long-term antiretroviral therapy in people with HIV. Study as a whole: A decade or so separates the oldest specimens from the later 2015 immediate-ART recommendation.

This was the immunoSEQ v3.0 assay at survey level. Only in-frame clones appear in the TCRdb table, and some are missing; sequencing was by immunoSEQ multiplex PCR. Here the sample spans tens of thousands of clones, roughly 95% being singletons. The CDR3 is made up of 14 amino acids. CDR1 and CDR2 from the germline V gene are SGDLS and YYNGEE. The V gene lost 0 bases and the J gene lost 8 bases, with 12 bases spanning the gap. Broader study findings: Diversity rose after ART but stayed below transplant donor controls. Pre-ART clonal expansions dominated every time point's repertoire.

As for this clone: Its antigen is as yet unknown.

Sample: unsorted PBMCs, taken 3.7 years after starting antiretroviral therapy. This sequence joins TRBV9 and TRBJ1-3, with a tentative D call TRBD1 (5 bases). This receptor was identified in a woman aged 45-65 years with HIV. The CDR3 is CASSVASWGDTIYF. In DNA form, the CDR3 reads TGTGCCAGCAGCGTAGCATCTTGGGGGGACACCATATATTTT.